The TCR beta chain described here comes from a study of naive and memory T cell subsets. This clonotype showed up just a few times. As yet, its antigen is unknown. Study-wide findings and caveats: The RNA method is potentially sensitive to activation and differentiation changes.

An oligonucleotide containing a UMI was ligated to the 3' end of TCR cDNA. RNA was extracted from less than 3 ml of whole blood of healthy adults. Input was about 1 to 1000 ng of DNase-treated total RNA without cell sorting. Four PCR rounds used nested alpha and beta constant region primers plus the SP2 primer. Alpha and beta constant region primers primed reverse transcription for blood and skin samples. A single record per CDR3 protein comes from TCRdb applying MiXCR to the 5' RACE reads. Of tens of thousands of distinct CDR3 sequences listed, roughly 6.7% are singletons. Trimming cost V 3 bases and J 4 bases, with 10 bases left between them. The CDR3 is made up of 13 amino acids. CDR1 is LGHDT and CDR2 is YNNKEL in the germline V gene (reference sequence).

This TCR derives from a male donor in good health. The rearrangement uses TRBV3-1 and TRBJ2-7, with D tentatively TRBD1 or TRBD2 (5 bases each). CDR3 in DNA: TGTGCCAGCAGCCAGGGGACGGTGTACGAGCAGTACTTC. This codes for CASSQGTVYEQYF.